These 20 T cell receptor beta chains were all obtained from the same sample, sequenced in a study of vaccination effects on CD4 cells after COVID-19. Assay used: immunoSEQ multiplex PCR; TCRdb lists only in-frame clones, some missing. The profile shows approximately 58,000 clones, 60% to 85% of them singletons. Following culture for around 9 days, CD4+ T cells were isolated. Their cognate antigens are unknown. The material was CD4+ T cells from PBMCs cultured without peptide, obtained before COVID-19 vaccination. The receptors shown here come from a human donor who received a COVID-19 vaccine.

The chain uses TRBV7-2 and TRBJ1-1; weak D call: TRBD1 (6 bases). The germline gives CDR1 SGHTA, CDR2 FQGNSA. CDR3 length equals 14 residues. V dropped 7 bases and J dropped 2 bases, with 14 bases sitting between them. CDR3 region: CASTLQGGNTEAFF. CDR3 nucleotide sequence: TGTGCCAGCACCCTACAGGGTGGCAACACTGAAGCTTTCTTT.

The rearrangement joins TRBV24-1 to TRBJ1-2; 7 nucleotides align to TRBD1. The CDR3 sequence is 15 residues long. The germline V gene encodes CDR1 KGHDR and CDR2 SFDVKD. With V trimmed by 4 bases and J by 0 bases, 4 bases remained unmatched. CDR3 sequence (DNA): TGTGCCACCAGTGACGCCGGGACAGCTAACTATGGCTACACCTTC. Residues: CATSDAGTANYGYTF.

V and J are TRBV3-1 (or the pseudogene TRBV3-2) and TRBJ2-3; 8 bases match TRBD2. Germline lookup yields CDR1 LGHDT and CDR2 YNNKEL (reference sequence). The CDR3 loop spans 15 amino acids. Trimming cost V 3 bases and J 5 bases; bases outside gene matches: 7. The CDR3 DNA reads TGTGCCAGCAGCCAGTCCTTCGGGGGGGTAGATACGCAGTATTTT. It yields the protein CASSQSFGGVDTQYF.

CDR3 DNA sequence: TGCGCCAGCAGCCCGCTGACAGGGGACTCACCCCTCCACTTT. Protein sequence: CASSPLTGDSPLHF. The genes are TRBV5-1 and TRBJ1-6; TRBD1 matches at 8 bases. V shed 4 bases and J 10 bases; nucleotides not matched to a gene: 7. This CDR3 comprises 14 residues. Per the germline V gene, CDR1 is SGHRS and CDR2 is YFSETQ.

This chain links TRBV9 with TRBJ2-1; 8 nucleotides align to TRBD2. V trimming: 2 bases; J trimming: 5 bases; junction bases outside the gene matches: 6. CDR3 length: 15 residues. Germline CDR1 reads SGDLS; CDR2 reads YYNGEE. The CDR3 here is CASSVSSGSDNEQFF. The CDR3, as DNA: TGTGCCAGCAGCGTCTCTAGCGGGTCCGACAATGAGCAGTTCTTC.

J is TRBJ1-2 and V is TRBV6-6; TRBD1 agrees at 8 bases. The germline gives CDR1 MNHNY, CDR2 SVGAGI (reference sequence). V lost 1 base to trimming and J lost 8 bases; unmatched junction nucleotides: 9. This CDR3 spans 15 amino acids. The CDR3 nucleotides read TGTGCCAGCAGTTACTTTGAGACAGGGGCCAAGGGCTACACCTTC. The encoded protein is CASSYFETGAKGYTF.

The chain recombines TRBV2 with TRBJ1-6; D is possibly TRBD1 (6 bases). The CDR3 runs 15 residues. Germline V gene lookup returns CDR1 SNHLY and CDR2 FYNNEI. V dropped 8 bases and J dropped 9 bases, with 20 bases sitting between them. CDR3 sequence (DNA): TGTGCCAGCGTCCGGGGGGCGGGCGGTACTTCACCCCTCCACTTT. Its protein is CASVRGAGGTSPLHF.

Here the CDR3 DNA reads TGTGCCAGCAGTTACTCCCCATCGAGCAATCAGCCCCAGCATTTT. The encoded protein is CASSYSPSSNQPQHF. The V gene is TRBV6-5, the J gene TRBJ1-5, with unresolved D. The CDR3 is made up of 15 amino acids. Per the germline V gene, CDR1 is MNHEY and CDR2 is SVGAGI. V lost 0 bases to trimming and J lost 1 base, with 7 bases between them.

The V gene is TRBV7-8, the J gene TRBJ1-5; D gene unclear. Trimming shortened V by 3 bases and J by 7 bases, and 7 bases separated the two germline ends. The CDR3 length is 12 residues. CDR1 and CDR2 (germline): SGHVS, FQNEAQ. CDR3 nucleotides: TGTGCCAGCAGCTTGGGTTACCAGCCCCAGCATTTT. Amino acid sequence: CASSLGYQPQHF.

The rearrangement links TRBV19 to TRBJ1-5, with a weak D call TRBD1 (5 bases). The CDR3 sequence is 15 residues long. Trimming took 3 bases from V and 0 from J, leaving 9 bases between them. CDR1 is LNHDA and CDR2 is SQIVND in the germline V gene (reference sequence). The CDR3 reads CASSIPGDSNQPQHF. CDR3 nucleotide sequence: TGTGCCAGTAGTATCCCGGGGGATAGCAATCAGCCCCAGCATTTT.

V usage is TRBV28 and J usage is TRBJ1-4; 7 bases map to TRBD1. Unmatched junction bases numbered 5, after V lost 2 bases and J lost 8 bases. CDR3 length: 14 amino acids. The germline V gene has CDR1 MDHEN and CDR2 SYDVKM. The CDR3 DNA reads as TGTGCCAGCAGTTTACCGGGACAGCTCGAAAAACTGTTTTTT. It yields the protein CASSLPGQLEKLFF.

Comment on this clone: Other nucleotide sequences from this sample produce the same CDR3. The rearrangement joins TRBV18 to TRBJ1-1; D gene uncertain. CDR3 length equals 13 residues. Germline V gene lookup returns CDR1 KGHSH and CDR2 LQKENI. The germline V and J ends were trimmed by 3 bases and 2 bases, with 7 bases remaining between them. The CDR3 loop is CASSPSGNTEAFF. Written as DNA, the CDR3 is TGTGCCAGCTCACCCTCCGGTAACACTGAAGCTTTCTTT. The variable domain in full, completed from reference TRBV18 and TRBJ1-1, reads NAGVMQNPRHLVRRRGQEARLRCSPMKGHSHVYWYRQLPEEGLKFMVYLQKENIIDESGMPKERFSAEFPKEGPSILRIQQVVRGDSAAYFCASSPSGNTEAFFGQGTRLTVV.

V and J are TRBV5-5 and TRBJ2-5; D is undetermined. The CDR3 runs to 15 residues. Trimming removed 5 bases at V and 0 bases at J, with 14 bases between. The germline CDR1 and CDR2 sequences are SGHKS and YYEKEE (reference sequence). The CDR3 DNA follows: TGTGCCAGCAGTCGTGGGTCCCCGGACCAAGAGACCCAGTACTTC. Its translation is CASSRGSPDQETQYF. Full variable domain (missing parts from reference TRBV5-5 and TRBJ2-5): DAGVTQSPTHLIKTRGQQVTLRCSPISGHKSVSWYQQVLGQGPQFIFQYYEKEERGRGNFPDRFSARQFPNYSSELNVNALLLGDSALYLCASSRGSPDQETQYFGPGTRLLVL.

The rearrangement links TRBV4-1 to TRBJ1-4, with TRBD1 as a possible D gene (5 bases). V lost 1 base, J lost 0 bases, and 15 bases lay in between. This CDR3 region has 18 residues. Germline lookup yields CDR1 MGHRA and CDR2 YSYEKL. CDR3 coding DNA: TGCGCCAGCAGCCAAGTCCGGGGACTTGTTGCAACTAATGAAAAACTGTTTTTT. Its translation: CASSQVRGLVATNEKLFF.

The rearrangement joins TRBV23-1 to TRBJ1-5; TRBD1 might be the D (6 bases). TRBV23-1 is an open reading frame, and its role is uncertain. The CDR3 length is 18 residues. V dropped 3 bases and J dropped 4 bases, with 22 bases sitting between them. The CDR3: CASSQTGQPNGRNQPQHF. The CDR3 DNA is TGCGCCAGCAGTCAGACGGGACAACCAAACGGAAGGAATCAGCCCCAGCATTTT.

The chain combines TRBV24-1 with TRBJ1-2; 9 bases are shared with TRBD1. Trimming at V came to 2 bases and at J to 8 bases, leaving 8 bases not matched to a gene. This CDR3 comprises 15 residues. Germline CDR1 reads KGHDR; CDR2 reads SFDVKD. CDR3: CATSDWKDRGSGYTF. CDR3 DNA sequence: TGTGCCACCAGTGATTGGAAGGACAGGGGTAGCGGCTACACCTTC.

The rearrangement links TRBV19 to TRBJ1-1, with 7 positions matching TRBD1. V gave up 4 bases and J gave up 1 base; unmatched junction bases: 6. CDR3 length: 15 residues. CDR1 LNHDA and CDR2 SQIVND come from the germline V gene (reference sequence). The CDR3 loop is CASSTPQGGNTEAFF. In nucleotides, the CDR3 is TGTGCCAGTAGTACCCCCCAGGGGGGGAACACTGAAGCTTTCTTT.

The rearrangement uses TRBV4-3 and TRBJ2-2; 8 positions match TRBD2. Germline-derived CDR1 and CDR2 are LGHNA and YSLEER. This CDR3 has 16 amino acids. The ends lost 0 bases at V and 6 bases at J; junction bases unmatched: 6. The DNA for the CDR3 is TGCGCCAGCAGCCAAGACGGGGGGGGACTGGCCGGGGAGCTGTTTTTT. It codes for CASSQDGGGLAGELFF.

This chain links TRBV15 with TRBJ2-1; D tentatively reads TRBD1 or TRBD2 (6 bases each). Germline assignment: CDR1 LNHNV and CDR2 YYDKDF (reference sequence). This CDR3 region has 16 residues. The V and J ends lost 0 bases and 0 bases respectively, with 9 bases between them. CDR3 amino acids: CATSRDGGHSYNEQFF. CDR3 nucleotide sequence: TGTGCCACCAGCAGAGATGGGGGGCACTCCTACAATGAGCAGTTCTTC.

CDR3 DNA: TGTGCCAGCAGCTGGGACAGGGGGGGCGGCTACACCTTC. Translating it yields CASSWDRGGGYTF. The rearrangement uses TRBV5-4 and TRBJ1-2; 11 nucleotides match TRBD1. The CDR3 totals 13 residues. J gave up 8 bases and V 3 bases, and 3 bases lay outside the gene matches. Germline V gene sequence: CDR1 SGHNT, CDR2 YYREEE (reference sequence).